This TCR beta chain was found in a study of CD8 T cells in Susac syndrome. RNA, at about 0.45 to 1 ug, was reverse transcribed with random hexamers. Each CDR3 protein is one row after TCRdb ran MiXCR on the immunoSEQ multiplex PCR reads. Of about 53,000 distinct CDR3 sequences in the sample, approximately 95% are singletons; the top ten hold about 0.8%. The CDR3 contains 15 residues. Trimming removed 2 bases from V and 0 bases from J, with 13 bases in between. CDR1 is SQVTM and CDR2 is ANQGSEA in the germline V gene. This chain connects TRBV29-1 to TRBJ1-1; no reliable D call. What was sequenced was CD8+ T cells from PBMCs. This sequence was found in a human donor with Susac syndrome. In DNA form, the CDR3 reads TGCAGCGTTGAAAGAGCTCAGAGGATGAACACTGAAGCTTTCTTT. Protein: CSVERAQRMNTEAFF.